The entry below describes one TCR beta chain. The antigen remains unidentified. One end of the junction does not line up with germline, which may come from a read error. This sample's RNA came from whole unsorted tissue. This non-tumor lung sample came from over 3 cm beyond the tumor edge. The CDR3 loop spans 12 amino acids. This specimen belongs to a study of tumor and adjacent non-tumor tissue in lung cancer. As for the study in general: On average, productive TCRbeta reads reached roughly 4.2 million per sample.

Three rounds of nested PCR, following a modified ARM-PCR protocol, produced the TCRbeta library. TCRdb re-derived calls from the multiplex PCR reads in MiXCR, one entry per CDR3 protein. The data show fewer than 100,000 distinct CDR3 sequences, around 82% seen once. The study's findings and limits: Normal lung showed higher cumulative top 100 clone frequency than tumor. Tumor tissue had significantly higher TCR diversity than normal lung.

Sequenced sample: distant non-tumor lung tissue. The chain links TRBV12-3 or TRBV12-4 to TRBJ2-7; TRBD2 matches 7 bases. The sequence came from a woman aged 50 to 60 with non-small cell lung cancer. This CDR3 is CASGVQAYEQYF. CDR3 nucleotide sequence: TGCGCCAGCGGGGTACAAGCCTACGAGCAGTACTTC.